Listed below are T cell receptor beta chains from one sample, sequenced in a study of blood T cell repertoires in COVID-19. Assay used: immunoSEQ multiplex PCR; TCRdb lists only in-frame clones, some missing. The table shows around 300,000 clones, with approximately 87% occurring only once. Sample: PBMCs or T cells enriched from blood (not recorded which). The origin of the receptors is a woman aged 25 to 45 who had recovered from COVID-19. Both conserved end residues are part of each CDR3. Fields, in order: D gene, V gene, clone size, J gene, CDR3 protein, CDR3 DNA. D genes are given only for firm matches. Size tells how often a clone was seen (once, few, many) or the class of an expanded clone, and some rows leave it out.

>.|TRBV7-9|.|TRBJ1-1
CASRYEPGHQNTEAFF
TGTGCCAGCAGATATGAACCGGGACATCAGAACACTGAAGCTTTCTTT
>.|TRBV5-4|.|TRBJ1-4
CASSFSGVGEKLFF
TGTGCCAGCAGCTTCAGCGGGGTCGGGGAAAAACTGTTTTTT
>.|TRBV7-2|.|TRBJ1-1
CASSLIPAGAEAFF
TGTGCCAGCAGCCTGATCCCGGCCGGAGCCGAAGCTTTCTTT
>TRBD1|TRBV5-1|.|TRBJ1-5
CASSLDPGQGIQPQHF
TGCGCCAGCAGCTTAGATCCGGGACAGGGGATTCAGCCCCAGCATTTT
>TRBD2|TRBV27|.|TRBJ2-2
CASRLAGGRTGELFF
TGTGCCAGCAGACTAGCGGGGGGGCGGACCGGGGAGCTGTTTTTT
>TRBD1|TRBV3-1/TRBV3-2|.|TRBJ2-3
CASSRTGQGYADTQYF
TGTGCCAGCAGCCGAACTGGACAGGGGTATGCAGATACGCAGTATTTT
>.|TRBV10-2|.|TRBJ1-1
CASLAGGHTEAFF
TGCGCCAGCTTAGCAGGAGGGCACACTGAAGCTTTCTTT
>.|TRBV3-1/TRBV3-2|few|TRBJ1-5
CASSQSGGNQPQHF
TGTGCCAGCAGCCAATCGGGAGGCAATCAGCCCCAGCATTTT
>TRBD1|TRBV5-5|.|TRBJ1-5
CASSAGTGNQPQHF
TGTGCCAGCAGCGCCGGGACAGGCAATCAGCCCCAGCATTTT
>.|TRBV9|few|TRBJ1-6
CASSVDLGGNSPLHF
TGTGCCAGCAGCGTAGACCTGGGCGGGAATTCACCCCTCCACTTT
>.|TRBV11-3|once|TRBJ2-1
CASSPRTVSSYNEQFF
TGTGCCAGCAGCCCACGGACTGTAAGCTCCTACAATGAGCAGTTCTTC
>.|TRBV7-2|.|TRBJ2-5
CASREGAETQYF
TGTGCCAGCAGGGAGGGCGCGGAGACCCAGTACTTC
>.|TRBV18|.|TRBJ2-1
CASSPQLERFNEQFF
TGTGCCAGCTCACCACAGTTGGAGCGCTTCAATGAGCAGTTCTTC
>.|TRBV2|.|TRBJ2-3
CASSVGTGWTTDTQYF
TGTGCCAGCAGTGTAGGGACTGGTTGGACGACAGATACGCAGTATTTT
>TRBD1|TRBV15|.|TRBJ1-2
CATSTRDRFGYTF
TGTGCCACCAGCACCCGGGACAGATTTGGCTACACCTTC
>.|TRBV7-9|.|TRBJ2-5
CASSLIGVRETQYF
TGTGCCAGCAGCTTAATAGGGGTTCGGGAGACCCAGTACTTC
>.|TRBV20-1|.|TRBJ2-2
CSASNGPGELFF
TGCAGTGCTAGTAACGGTCCCGGGGAGCTGTTTTTT
>.|TRBV15|.|TRBJ2-3
CATSKFRDTGTDTQYF
TGTGCCACCAGCAAATTCCGGGACACGGGGACAGATACGCAGTATTTT
>.|TRBV28|.|TRBJ1-5
CASMSPNQPQHF
TGTGCCAGCATGAGCCCTAATCAGCCCCAGCATTTT
>.|TRBV6-5|.|TRBJ2-3
CASRRTVLDTQYF
TGTGCCAGCAGGAGGACAGTCTTGGATACGCAGTATTTT
>.|TRBV14|.|TRBJ1-6
CASSQVAWANSPLHF
TGTGCCAGCAGCCAAGTGGCATGGGCTAATTCACCCCTCCACTTT
>TRBD1|TRBV9|.|TRBJ2-1
CASSVGQGFYNEQFF
TGTGCCAGCAGCGTAGGACAGGGGTTCTACAATGAGCAGTTCTTC
>.|TRBV4-3|.|TRBJ1-5
CASSHQPDQPQHF
TGCGCCAGCAGCCATCAACCAGATCAGCCCCAGCATTTT
>TRBD1|TRBV18|few|TRBJ1-3
CASSPPTGDGNTIYF
TGTGCCAGCTCACCACCCACAGGGGATGGAAACACCATATATTTT
>TRBD1|TRBV6-5|few|TRBJ1-6
CASSYARDRANSPLHF
TGTGCCAGCAGTTACGCCCGGGACAGGGCAAATTCACCCCTCCACTTT
>.|TRBV5-8|.|TRBJ1-5
CASSQTRYQPQHF
TGTGCCAGCAGCCAGACACGCTATCAGCCCCAGCATTTT
>TRBD1|TRBV28|.|TRBJ2-5
CASHRGLRAETQYF
TGTGCCAGTCACAGGGGGCTCCGCGCAGAGACCCAGTACTTC
>.|TRBV13|.|TRBJ1-1
CASSLGEGYTEAFF
TGTGCCAGCAGCTTAGGTGAGGGCTACACTGAAGCTTTCTTT
>.|TRBV27|.|TRBJ1-5
CASSLVSGNSNQPQHF
TGTGCCAGCAGTCTCGTGTCGGGTAATAGCAATCAGCCCCAGCATTTT
>TRBD1|TRBV3-1/TRBV3-2|.|TRBJ2-1
CASSQDSNDRGANNEQFF
TGTGCCAGCAGCCAGGACTCAAACGACAGGGGAGCAAACAATGAGCAGTTCTTC
>TRBD1|TRBV30|.|TRBJ1-1
CAWGTGMNTEAFF
TGTGCCTGGGGGACAGGGATGAACACTGAAGCTTTCTTT
>TRBD1|TRBV6-2/TRBV6-3|.|TRBJ2-7
CASSFLGDRAYEQYF
TGTGCCAGCAGCTTCTTAGGGGACAGAGCCTACGAGCAGTACTTC
>TRBD1|TRBV4-3|once|TRBJ1-2
CASSRDRGRDYGYTF
TGCGCCAGCAGCCGGGACAGGGGCCGAGACTATGGCTACACCTTC
>TRBD2|TRBV4-1|.|TRBJ2-2
CASSQDGRGARGELFF
TGCGCCAGCAGCCAAGACGGGCGGGGGGCGCGGGGGGAGCTGTTTTTT
>.|TRBV11-2|.|TRBJ1-4
CASSFQRPTNEKLFF
TGTGCCAGCAGCTTTCAGCGGCCCACCAACGAAAAACTGTTTTTT
>TRBD1|TRBV7-2|once|TRBJ1-2
CASTPFPGQGAIGYTF
TGTGCCAGCACTCCCTTCCCTGGACAGGGGGCTATTGGCTACACCTTC
>TRBD1|TRBV27|.|TRBJ1-6
CASSLGDRGRYNSPLHF
TGTGCCAGCAGTTTAGGGGACAGGGGGAGGTATAATTCACCCCTCCACTTT
>.|TRBV7-9|.|TRBJ2-1
CASSLQTGTLYNEQFF
TGTGCCAGCAGCTTACAGACCGGGACTTTATACAATGAGCAGTTCTTC
>.|TRBV7-9|.|TRBJ2-5
CASTRFGGLETQYF
TGTGCCAGCACCAGATTCGGGGGTCTCGAGACCCAGTACTTC
>.|TRBV19|.|TRBJ1-1
CASSGTLNTEAFF
TGTGCCAGCTCCGGGACACTGAACACTGAAGCTTTCTTT
>.|TRBV7-2|.|TRBJ2-7
CASSSLGGQYF
TGTGCCAGCAGCTCCCTAGGTGGGCAGTACTTC
>TRBD1|TRBV28|.|TRBJ1-4
CASSPGQNEKLFF
TGTGCCAGCAGTCCGGGACAGAATGAAAAACTGTTTTTT
>TRBD2|TRBV9|.|TRBJ2-7
CASSAGLAASYEQYF
TGTGCCAGCAGCGCTGGACTAGCGGCCTCCTACGAGCAGTACTTC
>TRBD1|TRBV7-6|.|TRBJ1-1
CASSRTGKLNTEAFF
TGTGCCAGCAGCCGGACAGGGAAGCTCAACACTGAAGCTTTCTTT